The rows below give T cell receptor beta chains drawn from one sample of a study of Graves' ophthalmopathy and Graves' hyperthyroidism. TCRdb analysed the multiplex PCR reads with MiXCR anew, one entry per CDR3 protein. The sample yields hundreds of thousands of distinct CDR3 sequences, about 20% seen once. Sequencing was performed on peripheral blood. These receptors were obtained from a woman aged 18-35 years with stable Graves' hyperthyroidism. Some clones in this sample may be carry-over from other donors' samples. The CDR3 runs from the conserved cysteine through the conserved F or W. The D gene is left open where the match is weak. Clone size is stated in some rows and not others, as once, few, many or a class when expanded.

TRBV18	NA	many	TRBJ2-7	TGTGCCAGCTCACCGAGCAACTCCTACGAGCAGTACTTC	CASSPSNSYEQYF
TRBV6-1	TRBD1	many	TRBJ1-5	TGTGCCAGCAGACTTTCCGGACAGGGCTATCAGCCCCAGCATTTT	CASRLSGQGYQPQHF
TRBV28	NA	many	TRBJ1-2	TGTGCCAGCAAGGGGCAGATATCTAACTATGGCTACACCTTC	CASKGQISNYGYTF
TRBV6-5	NA	many	TRBJ1-1	TGTGCCAGCAGCATTTACCAGGGAGAGAGCACTGAAGCTTTCTTT	CASSIYQGESTEAFF
TRBV5-4	TRBD2	few	TRBJ2-2	TGTGCCAGCAGCCCTATCGGGGGGTTGGGGGAGCTGTTTTTT	CASSPIGGLGELFF
TRBV29-1	NA	many	TRBJ2-7	TGCAGCGGCCGCGAGGCCGGGGGAGAGCAGTACTTC	CSGREAGGEQYF
TRBV27	TRBD2	many	TRBJ2-5	TGTGCCAGCAGTTTGGCTAGCGGGGGGGCGGAGACCCAGTACTTC	CASSLASGGAETQYF
TRBV12-3/TRBV12-4	TRBD1	many	TRBJ1-1	TGTGCCAGCAGTGGACAGACAGGGGGCGATGGTGAAGCTTTCTTT	CASSGQTGGDGEAFF
TRBV5-6	NA	NA	TRBJ2-5	TGTGCCAGCAGCTTGTTTTTGGCGGGGAAAGAGACCCAGTACTTC	CASSLFLAGKETQYF
TRBV30	NA	once	TRBJ1-6	TGTGCCTGGACTGGGGGGGATAATTCACCCCTCCACTTT	CAWTGGDNSPLHF
TRBV12-3/TRBV12-4	NA	many	TRBJ2-2	TGTGCCAGCACCCAAAAGGGCAGGGCGGCCGGGGAGCTGTTTTTT	CASTQKGRAAGELFF
TRBV6-1	TRBD1	many	TRBJ1-5	TGTGCCAGCACCACCCGGGACAGGGGCAATCAGCCCCAGCATTTT	CASTTRDRGNQPQHF
TRBV6-1	NA	few	TRBJ2-4	TGTGCCAGCAGTGAAGGGGGTCGAAGGGGATCCTTC	CASSEGGRRGSF
TRBV11-2	TRBD2	few	TRBJ2-2	TGTGCCAGCAGCAGGGCCCTAGCGGGGGGGACCGGGGAGCTGTTTTTT	CASSRALAGGTGELFF
TRBV6-1	TRBD1	few	TRBJ2-7	TGTGCCAGCAGAGACAGGGGTACCTACGAGCAGTACTTC	CASRDRGTYEQYF
TRBV12-3/TRBV12-4	NA	NA	TRBJ1-2	TGTGCCAGCAGCCCCAGTTATAACTATGGCTACACCTTC	CASSPSYNYGYTF
TRBV12-3/TRBV12-4	TRBD1	NA	TRBJ2-7	TGTGCCAGCAGTTTAAACAGGGGTGAAGAGCAGTACTTC	CASSLNRGEEQYF
TRBV12-3/TRBV12-4	NA	many	TRBJ2-2	TGTGCCAGCAGTCCGGCTGTGGCCGGGGAGCTGTTTTTT	CASSPAVAGELFF
TRBV12-3/TRBV12-4	NA	few	TRBJ2-5	TGTGCCAGCAGTTTATGGGACTTGGGAGAGACCCAGTACTTC	CASSLWDLGETQYF
TRBV7-6	TRBD2	NA	TRBJ2-2	TGTGCCAGCAGCTTAGGGCTAGCGGGGGGACTGAACACCGGGGATCTGTTTTTT	CASSLGLAGGLNTGDLFF
TRBV5-1	NA	many	TRBJ2-4	TGCGCCAGCAGCCCCGGGCGTGAGGGGGGGACCAAAAACATTAAGTACTTC	CASSPGREGGTKNIKYF
TRBV20-1	NA	many	TRBJ2-7	TGCAGTGCTTACCCTGACTCCTACGAGCAGTACTTC	CSAYPDSYEQYF
TRBV6-1	NA	many	TRBJ1-1	TGTGCCAGCAGTGCCCCGGTATCCAGGGGCTTCCACACTGAAGCTTTCTTT	CASSAPVSRGFHTEAFF
TRBV7-6	TRBD1	NA	TRBJ1-1	TGTGCCAGCAGCTTATTTGCGGGGGGACAGGTAGACACTGAAGCTTTCTTT	CASSLFAGGQVDTEAFF
TRBV7-2	NA	NA	TRBJ2-7	TGTGCCAGCAGCGCCCAACCGGGATTCTACGAGCAGTACTTC	CASSAQPGFYEQYF
TRBV11-3	TRBD2	NA	TRBJ2-7	TGTGCCAGCAGCTCGCGGACTAGCGGGAGCGAGCAGTACTTC	CASSSRTSGSEQYF
TRBV5-4	NA	many	TRBJ2-5	TGTGCCAGCAGCCCCCAAACAGGGAGAGAGACCCAGTACTTC	CASSPQTGRETQYF
TRBV10-3	NA	many	TRBJ1-1	TGTGCCATCAGTGACGCAGGGACTGAAGCTTTCTTT	CAISDAGTEAFF
TRBV6-2/TRBV6-3	NA	many	TRBJ1-5	TGTGCCAGCAGTTACCAGGGGAGCTCCAATCAGCCCCAGCATTTT	CASSYQGSSNQPQHF
TRBV7-8	NA	NA	TRBJ1-2	TGTGCCAGCAGCCAAGACAGAATTAGTAACTATGGCTACACCTTC	CASSQDRISNYGYTF
TRBV6-2/TRBV6-3	NA	few	TRBJ2-2	TGTGCCAGCAGTTACATCCGACCGGGGGGCCCCGGGGAGCTGTTTTTT	CASSYIRPGGPGELFF
TRBV12-3/TRBV12-4	NA	many	TRBJ1-1	TGTGCCAGCAGTTTAAGGACTGGTGGGTTTAACACTGAAGCTTTCTTT	CASSLRTGGFNTEAFF
TRBV20-1	TRBD2	NA	TRBJ2-1	TGCAGTGCTAGAGGGACTAGCGGGTCTGGCAATGAGCAGTTCTTC	CSARGTSGSGNEQFF
TRBV19	NA	many	TRBJ1-1	TGTGCCAGTAGTATAATAGGAGGAACTGAAGCTTTCTTT	CASSIIGGTEAFF
TRBV28	NA	few	TRBJ1-2	TGTGCCAGCAGTTTGGGGCAGGAGCGATACTATGGCTACACCTTC	CASSLGQERYYGYTF
TRBV20-1	TRBD1	many	TRBJ1-6	TGCAGTGCTACAGGGGGCTATAATTCACCCCTCCACTTT	CSATGGYNSPLHF
TRBV6-1	NA	many	TRBJ1-2	TGTGCCAGCAGTCTCACGGAGGAACACTATGGCTACACCTTC	CASSLTEEHYGYTF
TRBV30	NA	NA	TRBJ1-6	TGTGCCTGGACCCAAGATAGCTCCTATAATTCACCCCTCCACTTT	CAWTQDSSYNSPLHF
TRBV6-1	NA	many	TRBJ2-4	TGTGCCAGCGGAGCAGCACTAGCCAAAAACATTAAGTACTTC	CASGAALAKNIKYF
TRBV6-1	TRBD1	many	TRBJ2-1	TGTGCCAGCGGAACCGGGACAGGGATGTACAATGAGCAGTTCTTC	CASGTGTGMYNEQFF
TRBV6-5	TRBD1	many	TRBJ2-7	TGTGCCAGCAGTTACCTCTTCCGGGACAGGGGCGAGCAGTACTTC	CASSYLFRDRGEQYF
TRBV5-1	TRBD2	many	TRBJ2-7	TGCGCCAGCAGCTTGGTTGCTAGCGGGAGGCAAGAGCAGTACTTC	CASSLVASGRQEQYF
TRBV27	NA	many	TRBJ1-2	TGTGCCAGCAGTTTATCGGGCAGGGTCCACTATGGCTACACCTTC	CASSLSGRVHYGYTF
TRBV7-9	TRBD1	few	TRBJ2-7	TGTGCCAGCAGCTCAGTGGGACAGACAAGCGAGCAGTACTTC	CASSSVGQTSEQYF
TRBV11-1	TRBD2	few	TRBJ2-3	TGTGCCAGCAGCTTAGCGGTTAGCGGGAGTATGGATACGCAGTATTTT	CASSLAVSGSMDTQYF
TRBV28	NA	many	TRBJ2-2	TGTGCCAGCAGTTTACTGAGGTTTCCCGGGGAGCTGTTTTTT	CASSLLRFPGELFF
TRBV6-1	TRBD1	many	TRBJ2-5	TGTGCCAGCAGCGGGAACTCGGGACAGGGGTCAGAGACCCAGTACTTC	CASSGNSGQGSETQYF
TRBV6-1	NA	many	TRBJ2-7	TGTGCCAGCAGCCCTAGGAAGGGGCAGCAGTACTTC	CASSPRKGQQYF
TRBV24-1	NA	many	TRBJ1-2	TGTGCCACCAGTGACCTCAAAGGGGTCCTCTACACCTTC	CATSDLKGVLYTF
TRBV19	TRBD1	many	TRBJ1-2	TGTGCCAGTAGTATCCAGGGGGCAACTAACTATGGCTACACCTTC	CASSIQGATNYGYTF
TRBV28	NA	NA	TRBJ1-1	TGTGCCAGCACGTTACAGGGCCCGGGGACTGAAGCTTTCTTT	CASTLQGPGTEAFF
TRBV2	NA	once	TRBJ2-7	TGTGCCAGCACCGAAGGGCAGGGGAAGCAGTACTTC	CASTEGQGKQYF
TRBV6-1	NA	many	TRBJ1-5	TGTGCCAGCAGTGATGGTAGGGTAGGGAATCAGCCCCAGCATTTT	CASSDGRVGNQPQHF
TRBV7-9	NA	NA	TRBJ2-7	TGTGCCAGCAGGAGAGGACACGGCTCCTACGAGCAGTACTTC	CASRRGHGSYEQYF
TRBV18	NA	few	TRBJ2-2	TGTGCCAGCTCACCTCAGGATTACGCGAACACCGGGGAGCTGTTTTTT	CASSPQDYANTGELFF
TRBV19	TRBD2	NA	TRBJ2-4	TGTGCCAGTAGTGCACCGGGACTAGCGGGGAACATTCAGTACTTC	CASSAPGLAGNIQYF
TRBV6-2/TRBV6-3	NA	many	TRBJ2-5	TGTGCCAGCAGTTCTCCGGACTACCAAGGAGGGGAGACCCAGTACTTC	CASSSPDYQGGETQYF